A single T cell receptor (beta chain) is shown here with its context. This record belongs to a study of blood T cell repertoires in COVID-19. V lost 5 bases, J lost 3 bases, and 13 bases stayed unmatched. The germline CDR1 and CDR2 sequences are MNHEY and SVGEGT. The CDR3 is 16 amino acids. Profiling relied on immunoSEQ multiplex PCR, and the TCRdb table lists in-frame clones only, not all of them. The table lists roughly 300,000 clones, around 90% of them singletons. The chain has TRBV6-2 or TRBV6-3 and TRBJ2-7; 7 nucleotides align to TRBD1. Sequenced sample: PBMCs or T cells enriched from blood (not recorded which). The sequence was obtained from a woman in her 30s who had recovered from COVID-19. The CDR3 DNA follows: TGTGCCAGCAGTCCCAGACACAGGGGCGAAGGCTACGAGCAGTACTTC. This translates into CASSPRHRGEGYEQYF.